One T cell receptor beta chain is described in this entry. These data belong to a study of blood T cell repertoires in COVID-19. Turning to the study itself: T cells, B-cell-depleted T cells, or PBMCs supplied cDNA or gDNA.

The Seattle patients joined while their infection was active and were tracked longitudinally afterward. The authors' processing: Counts of nucleated cells, estimated from reference gene primer amplification, were obtained. Some clones are missing from TCRdb's copy, which holds only in-frame ones; the method was immunoSEQ multiplex PCR. Clone size and V and J calls were adopted from that table, with D and trimming inferred from the DNA. The sample has a few hundred thousand clones, 70% to 90% seen once. The V gene's germline CDR1 is SGHVS and CDR2 FQNEAQ. The CDR3 totals 14 residues. Between the trimmed V and J ends, which lost 6 bases and 10 bases, there was a span of 19 bases.

This sequence joins TRBV7-8 and TRBJ2-1; TRBD2 is a possible D gene (6 bases). This TCR was recovered from a man between 18 and 29 years old with COVID-19, enrolled during active disease. The sequencing sample was made of peripheral blood. CDR3 nucleotides: TGTGCCAGCAGTCGCGGGGCCTCAATCCAGGAGCAGTTCTTC. Residues: CASSRGASIQEQFF.